Listed below are T cell receptor beta chains from one sample, sequenced in a study of identical twins. TCRdb re-derived calls from the 5' RACE reads in MiXCR, one entry per CDR3 protein. The table records fewer than 350,000 distinct CDR3 sequences, about 8% of them present only once. These data also featured in a second study, about yellow fever vaccine responses in identical twins.

The sequenced sample was memory (CD45RO+) T cells sorted from blood. The source is a woman in her late teens or twenties in good health. CDR3s include the opening cysteine and the closing phenylalanine or tryptophan. A D gene is named only where the DNA matches it firmly. Part of the rows lack a size; the others show once, few, many or a class for expanded clones.

TRBJ1-1 | TRBV10-3 | - | few | CASCSNTEAFF | TGTGCTAGCTGTTCGAACACTGAAGCTTTCTTT
TRBJ1-4 | TRBV28 | - | many | CASSAPADGQSQLFF | TGTGCCAGCAGTGCACCTGCCGACGGACAGTCGCAACTGTTTTTT
TRBJ2-1 | TRBV5-1 | - | many | CASSLETISYNEQFF | TGCGCCAGCAGCTTGGAGACTATTTCTTACAATGAGCAGTTCTTC
TRBJ1-5 | TRBV20-1 | - | few | CSATQANQPQHF | TGCAGTGCTACCCAAGCGAATCAGCCCCAGCATTTT
TRBJ1-1 | TRBV7-9 | - | many | CASSLVGYEAFF | TGTGCCAGCAGCTTAGTGGGTTATGAAGCTTTCTTT
TRBJ2-7 | TRBV20-1 | - | many | CSARAPRSGVRDEQYF | TGCAGTGCTAGAGCCCCCCGGAGCGGTGTAAGGGACGAGCAGTACTTC
TRBJ1-1 | TRBV5-4 | - | - | CASSSGTLENTEAFF | TGTGCCAGCAGCTCCGGGACTTTGGAGAACACTGAAGCTTTCTTT
TRBJ2-3 | TRBV20-1 | TRBD2 | many | CSARKIRGGPSTDTQYF | TGCAGTGCTAGAAAAATACGGGGGGGCCCTAGCACAGATACGCAGTATTTT
TRBJ1-1 | TRBV19 | TRBD1 | - | CASTESGTGGPYTEAFF | TGTGCCAGTACCGAATCCGGGACAGGGGGCCCGTACACTGAAGCTTTCTTT
TRBJ1-3 | TRBV5-1 | - | many | CASSRDPSSGNTIYF | TGCGCCAGCAGCCGGGACCCGAGCTCTGGAAACACCATATATTTT
TRBJ1-5 | TRBV6-5 | TRBD1 | few | CASSYTTGGLGPQHF | TGTGCCAGCAGTTACACGACAGGGGGCCTGGGGCCCCAGCATTTT
TRBJ1-4 | TRBV10-3 | - | many | CAISDVKREGEKLFF | TGTGCCATCAGTGATGTGAAAAGGGAAGGTGAAAAACTGTTTTTT
TRBJ1-1 | TRBV5-8 | - | few | CASSLGDSRVNTEAFF | TGTGCCAGCAGCTTGGGAGATTCCAGGGTGAACACTGAAGCTTTCTTT
TRBJ2-1 | TRBV2 | - | once | CASSGRYEQFF | TGTGCCAGCAGTGGAAGGTATGAGCAGTTCTTC
TRBJ2-3 | TRBV20-1 | TRBD2 | - | CSARDLAGRRDTQYF | TGCAGTGCTAGGGATCTAGCGGGGAGGCGCGATACGCAGTATTTT
TRBJ2-3 | TRBV6-4 | - | once | CASRDSDRDTQYF | TGTGCCAGCAGAGACTCCGACCGCGATACGCAGTATTTT
TRBJ2-1 | TRBV15 | - | - | CATSFGGNEQFF | TGTGCCACCAGCTTCGGCGGGAATGAGCAGTTCTTC
TRBJ2-7 | TRBV5-1 | TRBD2 | many | CASSLDRGSSYEQYF | TGCGCCAGCAGCTTGGATCGCGGGAGCTCCTACGAGCAGTACTTC
TRBJ2-5 | TRBV27 | - | few | CASRLGLQETQYF | TGTGCCAGCAGACTGGGACTTCAAGAGACCCAGTACTTC
TRBJ2-1 | TRBV5-1 | - | many | CASSFQQAYNEQFF | TGCGCCAGCAGCTTTCAACAGGCATACAATGAGCAGTTCTTC
TRBJ1-4 | TRBV11-2 | TRBD1 | many | CASSFGQAATNEKLFF | TGTGCCAGCAGCTTCGGACAGGCTGCAACTAATGAAAAACTGTTTTTT
TRBJ2-5 | TRBV9 | TRBD1 | few | CASSIGTATEETQYF | TGTGCCAGCAGCATCGGGACAGCCACCGAGGAGACCCAGTACTTC
TRBJ2-7 | TRBV15 | - | many | CATSRDPNYEQYF | TGTGCCACCAGCAGAGATCCGAACTACGAGCAGTACTTC
TRBJ2-1 | TRBV20-1 | - | medium-sized | CSARGASAINEQFF | TGCAGTGCTCGGGGGGCTAGCGCAATAAATGAGCAGTTCTTC
TRBJ1-1 | TRBV10-2 | - | many | CASSEYTEAFF | TGCGCCAGCAGTGAGTACACTGAAGCTTTCTTT
TRBJ2-3 | TRBV29-1 | TRBD2 | many | CSVRLAGRTDTQYF | TGCAGCGTTCGTCTAGCGGGACGAACAGATACGCAGTATTTT
TRBJ1-6 | TRBV27 | - | few | CASSLEAGSSPLHF | TGTGCCAGCAGTTTAGAGGCCGGGAGTTCACCCCTCCACTTT
TRBJ1-5 | TRBV6-1 | - | medium-sized | CASSEAELQPQHF | TGTGCCAGCAGTGAAGCAGAGTTACAGCCCCAGCATTTT
TRBJ2-6 | TRBV5-4 | TRBD1 | - | CASSYDRGSYLDGANVLTF | TGTGCCAGCAGCTATGACAGGGGGTCCTACCTAGATGGGGCCAACGTCCTGACTTTC
TRBJ2-1 | TRBV5-6 | - | many | CASSTDNEQFF | TGTGCCAGCAGCACTGACAATGAGCAGTTCTTC
TRBJ2-7 | TRBV4-1 | TRBD2 | few | CASSQGGGKVAGGAYEQYF | TGCGCCAGCAGCCAAGGGGGGGGGAAAGTAGCGGGAGGCGCCTACGAGCAGTACTTC
TRBJ2-2 | TRBV14 | TRBD2 | few | CASSPLAGGSQDTGELFF | TGTGCCAGCAGCCCACTAGCGGGAGGCAGTCAGGACACCGGGGAGCTGTTTTTT
TRBJ1-1 | TRBV12-3/TRBV12-4 | TRBD1 | many | CASSPSLGQRNTEAFF | TGTGCCAGCAGTCCCAGCCTGGGACAGCGGAACACTGAAGCTTTCTTT
TRBJ2-7 | TRBV6-1 | - | - | CASSSFETVSKREQYF | TGTGCCAGCAGCTCTTTCGAGACAGTCAGTAAACGGGAGCAGTACTTC
TRBJ2-4 | TRBV28 | - | few | CASSFMGQNIQYF | TGTGCCAGCAGTTTCATGGGGCAGAACATTCAGTACTTC
TRBJ1-6 | TRBV10-2 | - | few | CASSGPGEVPLHF | TGCGCCAGCAGTGGGCCTGGGGAGGTCCCCCTCCACTTT
TRBJ2-3 | TRBV7-9 | - | many | CASSYRVKTDTQYF | TGTGCCAGCAGCTACAGGGTTAAGACAGATACGCAGTATTTT
TRBJ2-1 | TRBV5-1 | - | many | CASRASSYNEQFF | TGCGCCAGCAGGGCCAGCTCCTACAATGAGCAGTTCTTC
TRBJ2-2 | TRBV5-1 | - | many | CASSFWGDTGELFF | TGCGCCAGCAGCTTCTGGGGGGACACCGGGGAGCTGTTTTTT
TRBJ1-1 | TRBV7-9 | - | - | CASSLATANTEAFF | TGTGCCAGCAGCTTAGCTACGGCGAACACTGAAGCTTTCTTT
TRBJ2-2 | TRBV24-1 | - | few | CATDGGVNTGELFF | TGTGCCACCGATGGAGGGGTGAACACCGGGGAGCTGTTTTTT
TRBJ2-3 | TRBV4-1 | TRBD2 | - | CASSQTLAGVLGDTQYF | TGCGCCAGCAGCCAAACCTTAGCGGGAGTCTTAGGAGATACGCAGTATTTT
TRBJ2-2 | TRBV5-5 | - | few | CASSLILTGELFF | TGTGCCAGCAGCTTGATCTTGACCGGGGAGCTGTTTTTT
TRBJ1-3 | TRBV6-1 | - | few | CASSGSGGTGNTIYF | TGTGCCAGCAGCGGATCGGGGGGTACTGGAAACACCATATATTTT
TRBJ2-2 | TRBV5-1 | - | many | CASSLVLSTGELFF | TGCGCCAGCAGCTTGGTCCTCTCCACCGGGGAGCTGTTTTTT
TRBJ2-1 | TRBV5-4 | - | many | CASSLQTGGSLAGRRSYNEQFF | TGTGCCAGCAGCTTGCAGACAGGGGGCTCACTAGCGGGAAGAAGGTCCTACAATGAGCAGTTCTTC
TRBJ1-1 | TRBV20-1 | - | - | CSAAGVNTEAFF | TGCAGTGCCGCAGGGGTGAACACTGAAGCTTTCTTT
TRBJ2-2 | TRBV28 | - | few | CASRPGVRVGELFF | TGTGCCAGCAGGCCAGGGGTTCGGGTCGGGGAGCTGTTTTTT
TRBJ2-5 | TRBV7-9 | - | - | CASSLRLDQETQYF | TGTGCCAGCAGCCTAAGACTAGATCAAGAGACCCAGTACTTC
TRBJ2-3 | TRBV5-6 | TRBD2 | - | CASSSPRVARLAGTSTDTQYF | TGTGCCAGCAGCTCGCCCCGGGTGGCTCGACTAGCGGGTACTAGCACAGATACGCAGTATTTT
TRBJ2-3 | TRBV20-1 | - | - | CSAVGDTQYF | TGCAGTGCAGTCGGGGATACGCAGTATTTT
TRBJ2-1 | TRBV7-2 | TRBD2 | many | CASSSLRLASNEQFF | TGTGCCAGCAGCTCGCTGAGACTAGCCAGCAATGAGCAGTTCTTC